This entry concerns a single T cell receptor (beta chain). The data stem from a study of tumor and adjacent non-tumor tissue in lung cancer. At the level of the study: Patients comprised 12 adenocarcinoma, a couple of squamous cell carcinoma and 1 small cell lung cancer. Samples averaged about 4.17 million productive TCRbeta reads each.

CDR1 and CDR2 (germline): SGHRS, YFSETQ. Trimming cost V 0 bases and J 5 bases, with 14 bases left between them. The CDR3 loop spans 15 amino acids. A modified ARM-PCR protocol with three rounds of nested PCR amplified TCRbeta. TCRdb reanalysed the multiplex PCR reads using MiXCR and keeps one entry per CDR3 protein. The repertoire holds 48,000 or so distinct CDR3 sequences, with 55% to 65% as singletons. RNA was extracted from bulk tissue without any cell sorting. More than 3 cm separated this lung sample from the edge of the tumor. Newly diagnosed lung cancer patients had thoracic surgery in China, August–November 2014, without prior chemotherapy.

The sequenced sample consisted of distant non-tumor lung tissue. This chain links TRBV5-1 with TRBJ2-5; tentative D call: TRBD1 (5 bases). The sequence was obtained from an older woman with non-small cell lung cancer. The CDR3 sequence is CASSLVPGARETQYF. CDR3 coding DNA: TGCGCCAGCAGCTTGGTTCCTGGGGCTCGGGAGACCCAGTACTTC.